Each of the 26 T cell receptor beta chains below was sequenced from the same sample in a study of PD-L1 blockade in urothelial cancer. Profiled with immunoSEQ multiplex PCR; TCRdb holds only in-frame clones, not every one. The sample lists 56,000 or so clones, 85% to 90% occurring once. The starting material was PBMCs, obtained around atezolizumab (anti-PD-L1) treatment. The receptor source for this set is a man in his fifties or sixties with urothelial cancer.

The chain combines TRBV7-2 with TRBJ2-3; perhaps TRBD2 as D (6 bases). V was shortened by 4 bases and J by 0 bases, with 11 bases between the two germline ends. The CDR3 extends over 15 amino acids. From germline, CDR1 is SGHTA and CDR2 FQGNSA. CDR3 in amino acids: CASSSQGTSTDTQYF. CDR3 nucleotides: TGTGCCAGCAGCTCTCAAGGGACTAGCACAGATACGCAGTATTTT.

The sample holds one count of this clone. CDR3 nucleotide sequence: TGTGCCAGCAGCCGGGGTGGCGGGAGTGCCTACAATGAGCAGTTCTTC. The encoded protein is CASSRGGGSAYNEQFF. The rearrangement links TRBV7-9 to TRBJ2-1, with 7 nucleotides matching TRBD2. The J segment lost 2 bases and the V segment lost 5 bases, leaving 9 bases of the junction unmatched. The germline V gene encodes CDR1 SEHNR and CDR2 FQNEAQ (reference sequence). The CDR3 has 16 residues.

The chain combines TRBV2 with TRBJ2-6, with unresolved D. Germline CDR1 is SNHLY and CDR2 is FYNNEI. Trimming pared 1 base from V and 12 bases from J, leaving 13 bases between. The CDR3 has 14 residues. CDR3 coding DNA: TGTGCCAGCAGTGAAGGCGGCGCTCCGGCCGTCCTGACTTTC. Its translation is CASSEGGAPAVLTF.

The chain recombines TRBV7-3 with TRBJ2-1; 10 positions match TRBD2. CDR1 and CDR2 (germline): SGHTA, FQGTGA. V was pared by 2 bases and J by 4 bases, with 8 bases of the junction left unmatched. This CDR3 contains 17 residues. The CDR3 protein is CASSLSPLAGDYNEQFF. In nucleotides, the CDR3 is TGTGCCAGCAGCTTATCCCCCCTAGCGGGAGATTACAATGAGCAGTTCTTC.

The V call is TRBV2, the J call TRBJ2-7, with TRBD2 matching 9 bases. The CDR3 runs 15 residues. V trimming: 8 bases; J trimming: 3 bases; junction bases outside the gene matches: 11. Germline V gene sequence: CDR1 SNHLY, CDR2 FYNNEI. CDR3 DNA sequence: TGTGCCAGCGGGAAGGCCCTAGCGGGGAGCTACGAGCAGTACTTC. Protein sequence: CASGKALAGSYEQYF.

CDR3 coding DNA: TGTGCCAGCCAGATAGGGGGCGCTTCAGAGACCCAGTACTTC. Protein sequence: CASQIGGASETQYF. The chain carries TRBV28 and TRBJ2-5; 7 bases match TRBD1. With 8 bases clipped from V and 4 bases from J, the junction kept 10 bases outside the gene matches. The CDR3 length is 14 residues. Germline values: CDR1 MDHEN, CDR2 SYDVKM.

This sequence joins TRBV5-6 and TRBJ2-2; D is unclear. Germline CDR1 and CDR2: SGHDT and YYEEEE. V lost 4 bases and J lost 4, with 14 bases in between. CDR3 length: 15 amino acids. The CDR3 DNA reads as TGTGCCAGCAGCCACTCCCCGTCGCCCACCGGGGAGCTGTTTTTT. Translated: CASSHSPSPTGELFF.

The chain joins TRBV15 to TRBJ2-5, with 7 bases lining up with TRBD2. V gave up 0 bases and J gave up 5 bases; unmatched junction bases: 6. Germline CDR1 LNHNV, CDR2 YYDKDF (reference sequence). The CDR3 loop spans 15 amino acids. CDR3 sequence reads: CATSRDPGRGETQYF. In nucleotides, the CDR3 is TGTGCCACCAGCAGAGACCCAGGGCGGGGGGAGACCCAGTACTTC.

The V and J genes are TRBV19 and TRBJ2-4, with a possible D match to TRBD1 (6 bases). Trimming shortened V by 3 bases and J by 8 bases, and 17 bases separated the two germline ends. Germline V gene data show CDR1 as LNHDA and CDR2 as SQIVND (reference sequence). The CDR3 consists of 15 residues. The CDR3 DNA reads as TGTGCCAGTAGTATTGCAGGGGTAATGGTTGACATTCAGTACTTC. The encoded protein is CASSIAGVMVDIQYF.

The CDR3 nucleotides read TGTGCCAGCAGTTTAAGTCCGATTCGGGCAGGGGTCGTTGGCTACACCTTC. Its protein product is CASSLSPIRAGVVGYTF. The V call is TRBV27, the J call TRBJ1-2; a possible D gene is TRBD1 (6 bases). Germline V gives CDR1 MNHEY, CDR2 SMNVEV (reference sequence). This CDR3 is 17 amino acids long. Between the trimmed V and J ends, which lost 2 bases and 7 bases, there was a span of 23 bases.

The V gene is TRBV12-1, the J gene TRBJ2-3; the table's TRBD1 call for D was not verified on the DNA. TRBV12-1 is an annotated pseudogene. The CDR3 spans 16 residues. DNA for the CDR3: TGTGCCAGCAGCCCCAGGAGGGGGCTCTTCACAGATACGCAGTATTTT. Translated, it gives CASSPRRGLFTDTQYF.

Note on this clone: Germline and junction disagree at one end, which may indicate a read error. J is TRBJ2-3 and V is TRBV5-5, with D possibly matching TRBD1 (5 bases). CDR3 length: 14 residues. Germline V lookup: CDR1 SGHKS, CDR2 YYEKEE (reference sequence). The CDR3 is CASSLPTIRDTTDF. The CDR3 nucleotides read TGTGCCAGCAGCTTGCCTACCATCAGGGATACCACGGATTTT.

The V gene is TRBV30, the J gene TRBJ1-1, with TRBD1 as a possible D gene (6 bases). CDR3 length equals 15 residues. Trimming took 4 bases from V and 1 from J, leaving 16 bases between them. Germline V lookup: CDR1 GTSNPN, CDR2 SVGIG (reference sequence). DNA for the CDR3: TGTGCCTGGACCGTACGTAGGGGGAAGAACACTGAAGCTTTCTTT. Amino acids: CAWTVRRGKNTEAFF.

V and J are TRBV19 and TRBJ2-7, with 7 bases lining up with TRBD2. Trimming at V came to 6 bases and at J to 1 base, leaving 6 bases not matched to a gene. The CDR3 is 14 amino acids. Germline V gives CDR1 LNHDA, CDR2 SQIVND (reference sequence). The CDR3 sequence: CASRDGRGSYEQYF. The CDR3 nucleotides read TGTGCCAGTAGAGATGGGAGGGGATCCTACGAGCAGTACTTC. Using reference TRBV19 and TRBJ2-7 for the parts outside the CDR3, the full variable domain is DGGITQSPKYLFRKEGQNVTLSCEQNLNHDAMYWYRQDPGQGLRLIYYSQIVNDFQKGDIAEGYSVSREKKESFPLTVTSAQKNPTAFYLCASRDGRGSYEQYFGPGTRLTVT.

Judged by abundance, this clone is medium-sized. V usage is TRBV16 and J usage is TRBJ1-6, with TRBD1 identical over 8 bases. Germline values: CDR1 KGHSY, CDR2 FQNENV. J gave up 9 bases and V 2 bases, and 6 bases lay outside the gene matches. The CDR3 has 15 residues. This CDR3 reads CASSQRTGNSSPLHF. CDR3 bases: TGTGCCAGCAGCCAAAGGACAGGGAACTCTTCACCCCTCCACTTT.

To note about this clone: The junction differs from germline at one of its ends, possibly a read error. The CDR3 sequence is CASSLAGAGTGELFF. The CDR3, as DNA: TGTGCCAGCAGCCTAGCGGGAGCGGGTACCGGGGAGCTGTTTTTT. The rearrangement links TRBV7-2 to TRBJ2-2, with 10 bases matching TRBD2. Germline assignment: CDR1 SGHTA and CDR2 FQGNSA. This CDR3 is built from 15 residues.

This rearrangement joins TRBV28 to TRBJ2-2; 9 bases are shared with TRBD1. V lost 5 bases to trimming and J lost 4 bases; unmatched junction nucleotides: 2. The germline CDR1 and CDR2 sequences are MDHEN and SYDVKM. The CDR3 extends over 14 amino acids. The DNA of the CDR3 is TGTGCCAGCAGTGGGACAGGGCGCACCGGGGAGCTGTTTTTT. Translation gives CASSGTGRTGELFF.

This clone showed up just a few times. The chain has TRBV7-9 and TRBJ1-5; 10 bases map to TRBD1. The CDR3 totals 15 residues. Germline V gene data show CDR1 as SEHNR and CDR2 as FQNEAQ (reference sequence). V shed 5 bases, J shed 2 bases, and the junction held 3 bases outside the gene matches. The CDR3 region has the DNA TGTGCCAGCAGCGCCGGGACAGGGGGCAATCAGCCCCAGCATTTT. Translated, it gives CASSAGTGGNQPQHF.

CDR3 protein: CASSRDSLQETQYF. The CDR3 nucleotides read TGTGCCAGTAGTCGGGACAGCTTACAAGAGACCCAGTACTTC. The chain recombines TRBV19 with TRBJ2-5; 7 bases align to TRBD1. The CDR3 has 14 residues. Germline V gives CDR1 LNHDA, CDR2 SQIVND (reference sequence). V lost 5 bases, J lost 2 bases, and 5 bases stayed unmatched.

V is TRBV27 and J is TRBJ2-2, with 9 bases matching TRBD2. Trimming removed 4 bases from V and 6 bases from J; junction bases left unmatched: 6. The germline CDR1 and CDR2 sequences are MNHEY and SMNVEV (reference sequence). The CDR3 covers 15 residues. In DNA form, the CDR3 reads TGTGCCAGCAGTTCCATAGCGGGAGTCCCCGGGGAGCTGTTTTTT. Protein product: CASSSIAGVPGELFF.

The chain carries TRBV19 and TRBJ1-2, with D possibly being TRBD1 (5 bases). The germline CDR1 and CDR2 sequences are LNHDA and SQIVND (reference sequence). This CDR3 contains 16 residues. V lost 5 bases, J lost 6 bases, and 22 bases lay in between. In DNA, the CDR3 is TGTGCCAGTAGTCCGGGGGAGGAGACCGCCGTCCATGGCTACACCTTC. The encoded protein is CASSPGEETAVHGYTF. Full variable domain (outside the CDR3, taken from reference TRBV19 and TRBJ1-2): DGGITQSPKYLFRKEGQNVTLSCEQNLNHDAMYWYRQDPGQGLRLIYYSQIVNDFQKGDIAEGYSVSREKKESFPLTVTSAQKNPTAFYLCASSPGEETAVHGYTFGSGTRLTVV.

CDR3 in DNA: TGTGCCAGCAGCCCCGGACAGAACTCCTACAATGAGCAGTTCTTC. Protein product: CASSPGQNSYNEQFF. V usage is TRBV9 and J usage is TRBJ2-1; D may be TRBD1 (6 bases). The CDR3 consists of 15 residues. V lost 4 bases and J 0 bases, leaving 11 bases between the germline ends. Germline V gene lookup returns CDR1 SGDLS and CDR2 YYNGEE.

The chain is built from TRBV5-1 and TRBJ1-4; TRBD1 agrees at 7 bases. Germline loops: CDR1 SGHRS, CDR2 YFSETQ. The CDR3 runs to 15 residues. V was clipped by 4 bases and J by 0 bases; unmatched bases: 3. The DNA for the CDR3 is TGCGCCAGCAGCGGGACAGATGCAACTAATGAAAAACTGTTTTTT. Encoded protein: CASSGTDATNEKLFF.

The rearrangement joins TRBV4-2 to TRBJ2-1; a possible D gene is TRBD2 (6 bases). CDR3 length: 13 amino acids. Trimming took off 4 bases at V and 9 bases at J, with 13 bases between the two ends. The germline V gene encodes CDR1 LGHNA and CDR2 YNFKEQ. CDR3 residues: CASSLSMEGEQFF. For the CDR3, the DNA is TGTGCCAGCAGCCTTAGTATGGAGGGTGAGCAGTTCTTC.

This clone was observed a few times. The CDR3 loop is CASSVAGTGSYGYTF. The CDR3 coding sequence is TGTGCCAGCAGTGTGGCCGGGACAGGATCTTATGGCTACACCTTC. This sequence joins TRBV6-5 and TRBJ1-2; 8 bases map to TRBD1. The V and J ends lost 5 bases and 5 bases, in that order; junction bases with no gene match: 10. The germline V gene has CDR1 MNHEY and CDR2 SVGAGI. This CDR3 region has 15 residues.

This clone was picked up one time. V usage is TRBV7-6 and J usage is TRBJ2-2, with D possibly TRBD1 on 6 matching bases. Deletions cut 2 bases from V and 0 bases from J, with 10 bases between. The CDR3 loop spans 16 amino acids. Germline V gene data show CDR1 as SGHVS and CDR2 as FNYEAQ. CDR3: CASSLLGDTNTGELFF. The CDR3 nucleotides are TGTGCCAGCAGCTTATTGGGGGACACGAACACCGGGGAGCTGTTTTTT.